A selection of T cell receptor beta chains follows, all from one sample in a study of cytomegalovirus exposure and HLA in healthy donors. Libraries were prepared by immunoSEQ multiplex PCR; TCRdb keeps only in-frame clonotypes and omits some of them. The repertoire holds 350,000 or so clones, with 75% to 90% as singletons. Material: PBMCs. These receptors all come from a woman under 30 in good health and CMV-seronegative. CDR3s include the opening cysteine and the closing phenylalanine or tryptophan. The order of the fields is CDR3 DNA, CDR3 protein, V gene, J gene, clone size, D gene. A D gene is named only where the DNA matches it firmly. Clone sizes are given selectively: once, few, many, or a class where the clone is expanded.

cdr3_nt: TGTGCCAGCAGCTTACAGACAGGGGATCGTAATCAGCCCCAGCATTTT
cdr3_aa: CASSLQTGDRNQPQHF
v_call: TRBV7-2
j_call: TRBJ1-5
clone_size: NA
d_call: TRBD1

cdr3_nt: TGTGCCACCAGCAGAGTGGAGAGACCACAGTACTTC
cdr3_aa: CATSRVERPQYF
v_call: TRBV15
j_call: TRBJ2-4
clone_size: NA
d_call: NA

cdr3_nt: TGTGCCAGTAGTATGGTAATAGCGGGAGAGGGGAGACCCTACGAGCAGTACTTC
cdr3_aa: CASSMVIAGEGRPYEQYF
v_call: TRBV19
j_call: TRBJ2-7
clone_size: NA
d_call: TRBD2

cdr3_nt: TGTGCCAGCAGTTTTCAAGGGGGCGCTTACAATGAGCAGTTCTTC
cdr3_aa: CASSFQGGAYNEQFF
v_call: TRBV28
j_call: TRBJ2-1
clone_size: NA
d_call: TRBD1

cdr3_nt: TGTGCCAGCAGTTCCGGGCTTCTGGGGCCTCCCGAGCAGTACTTC
cdr3_aa: CASSSGLLGPPEQYF
v_call: TRBV28
j_call: TRBJ2-7
clone_size: NA
d_call: NA

cdr3_nt: TGTGCCTGGAGTGTAGGCGGCGAGAATGAGCAGTTCTTC
cdr3_aa: CAWSVGGENEQFF
v_call: TRBV30
j_call: TRBJ2-1
clone_size: NA
d_call: NA

cdr3_nt: TGTGCCAGCAGTGGATCGACTGACTCTGGGGCCAACGTCCTGACTTTC
cdr3_aa: CASSGSTDSGANVLTF
v_call: TRBV25-1
j_call: TRBJ2-6
clone_size: once
d_call: NA

cdr3_nt: TGTGCCAGTAGTACCACCTCCGGGACAATGAATCAGCCCCAGCATTTT
cdr3_aa: CASSTTSGTMNQPQHF
v_call: TRBV19
j_call: TRBJ1-5
clone_size: once
d_call: NA

cdr3_nt: TGTGCCAGCAGCTTACTTGGGGGGATTAACTACGAGCAGTACTTC
cdr3_aa: CASSLLGGINYEQYF
v_call: TRBV7-9
j_call: TRBJ2-7
clone_size: NA
d_call: NA

cdr3_nt: TGTGCCAGCAGCGCCACCGGGACTCCCCACGAGCAGTACTTC
cdr3_aa: CASSATGTPHEQYF
v_call: TRBV9
j_call: TRBJ2-7
clone_size: NA
d_call: NA

cdr3_nt: TGTGCCATCAGTAGGACAGGAGAGAACTATGGCTACACCTTC
cdr3_aa: CAISRTGENYGYTF
v_call: TRBV10-3
j_call: TRBJ1-2
clone_size: NA
d_call: TRBD1

cdr3_nt: TGTGCCAGCAGTGAAGTAACTGGGGCCAACGTCCTGACTTTC
cdr3_aa: CASSEVTGANVLTF
v_call: TRBV25-1
j_call: TRBJ2-6
clone_size: NA
d_call: NA

cdr3_nt: TGTGCCAGCAGCGGGGGACAGGGGTTGAACACTGAAGCTTTCTTT
cdr3_aa: CASSGGQGLNTEAFF
v_call: TRBV9
j_call: TRBJ1-1
clone_size: NA
d_call: TRBD1

cdr3_nt: TGTGCCAGCTCAGACGACAGGGGCCACGAGCAGTACTTC
cdr3_aa: CASSDDRGHEQYF
v_call: TRBV18
j_call: TRBJ2-7
clone_size: once
d_call: TRBD1

cdr3_nt: TGTGCCAGCAGTTTATCGGCCGTCTACAATGAGCAGTTCTTC
cdr3_aa: CASSLSAVYNEQFF
v_call: TRBV27
j_call: TRBJ2-1
clone_size: NA
d_call: NA

cdr3_nt: TGTGCCAGCAGTTTTTTGACTAGCGGGAATGGGGGAGATTACAATGAGCAGTTCTTC
cdr3_aa: CASSFLTSGNGGDYNEQFF
v_call: TRBV27
j_call: TRBJ2-1
clone_size: NA
d_call: TRBD2

cdr3_nt: TGTGCCAGCAGCTCCTTCACCGGGACAGGGGGCGACGAGCAGTACTTC
cdr3_aa: CASSSFTGTGGDEQYF
v_call: TRBV7-8
j_call: TRBJ2-7
clone_size: NA
d_call: TRBD1

cdr3_nt: TGTGCCAGCAGTGAAGCGGCACAGAACACTGAAGCTTTCTTT
cdr3_aa: CASSEAAQNTEAFF
v_call: TRBV2
j_call: TRBJ1-1
clone_size: once
d_call: NA

cdr3_nt: TGTGCCAGCAGCTTAGCGGTAGCGGGCCCCTCCTACAATGAGCAGTTCTTC
cdr3_aa: CASSLAVAGPSYNEQFF
v_call: TRBV7-6
j_call: TRBJ2-1
clone_size: NA
d_call: TRBD2

cdr3_nt: TGTGCCAGCAGCCTCTTTAGCGGGGGCACATCCTACAATGAGCAGTTCTTC
cdr3_aa: CASSLFSGGTSYNEQFF
v_call: TRBV9
j_call: TRBJ2-1
clone_size: once
d_call: TRBD2

cdr3_nt: TGTGCCAGTACCTCTACAGGGAAACACACTGAAGCTTTCTTT
cdr3_aa: CASTSTGKHTEAFF
v_call: TRBV19
j_call: TRBJ1-1
clone_size: NA
d_call: NA

cdr3_nt: TGTGCCAGCAGCGTACTCGGAGAGACAGGGGGAACCTACGAGCAGTACTTC
cdr3_aa: CASSVLGETGGTYEQYF
v_call: TRBV9
j_call: TRBJ2-7
clone_size: NA
d_call: TRBD1

cdr3_nt: TGTGCCAGCAGCATCGAAGAAGCGGGAGTATCGGAGACCCAGTACTTC
cdr3_aa: CASSIEEAGVSETQYF
v_call: TRBV28
j_call: TRBJ2-5
clone_size: once
d_call: TRBD2

cdr3_nt: TGTGCCAGCAGCTTGAGGGGTGTGGAGCCCCAGCATTTT
cdr3_aa: CASSLRGVEPQHF
v_call: TRBV5-8
j_call: TRBJ1-5
clone_size: NA
d_call: NA

cdr3_nt: TGTGCCAGCAGTGAGACATCGGGAGGGGACTATGGCTACACCTTC
cdr3_aa: CASSETSGGDYGYTF
v_call: TRBV28
j_call: TRBJ1-2
clone_size: NA
d_call: NA

cdr3_nt: TGTGCCAGCTCACCTGTCCTAGCGGGTTGGGGCAATGAGCAGTTCTTC
cdr3_aa: CASSPVLAGWGNEQFF
v_call: TRBV18
j_call: TRBJ2-1
clone_size: NA
d_call: TRBD2

cdr3_nt: TGCAGCGTTGTTTCACAGCGACTAGCGGGAGGGTCCTCCTACGAGCAGTACTTC
cdr3_aa: CSVVSQRLAGGSSYEQYF
v_call: TRBV29-1
j_call: TRBJ2-7
clone_size: once
d_call: TRBD2

cdr3_nt: TGTGCCAGCAGTTTACGCGGCTGGCTCTACGAGCAGTACTTC
cdr3_aa: CASSLRGWLYEQYF
v_call: TRBV27
j_call: TRBJ2-7
clone_size: NA
d_call: NA

cdr3_nt: TGTGCCAGCAGTTCCGGACTAGCAGGGAAAGCCTACAATGAGCAGTTCTTC
cdr3_aa: CASSSGLAGKAYNEQFF
v_call: TRBV28
j_call: TRBJ2-1
clone_size: NA
d_call: TRBD2

cdr3_nt: TGTGCCAGCAGCCAAAATCAGGACACTGAAGCTTTCTTT
cdr3_aa: CASSQNQDTEAFF
v_call: TRBV14
j_call: TRBJ1-1
clone_size: NA
d_call: NA

cdr3_nt: TGCGCCAGCAGCTCAGGGGTGGGGCAGTACTTC
cdr3_aa: CASSSGVGQYF
v_call: TRBV4-1
j_call: TRBJ2-5
clone_size: NA
d_call: NA

cdr3_nt: TGTGCCATCCGACTAGCCGCTGGAGGAGAGACCCAGTACTTC
cdr3_aa: CAIRLAAGGETQYF
v_call: TRBV6-1
j_call: TRBJ2-5
clone_size: NA
d_call: TRBD2

cdr3_nt: TGTGCCAGCAGCGCGGGAACTAGCACAGATACGCAGTATTTT
cdr3_aa: CASSAGTSTDTQYF
v_call: TRBV9
j_call: TRBJ2-3
clone_size: NA
d_call: NA

cdr3_nt: TGTGCCAGCAGCTCGGACAGAAACACTGAAGCTTTCTTT
cdr3_aa: CASSSDRNTEAFF
v_call: TRBV7-7
j_call: TRBJ1-1
clone_size: NA
d_call: NA